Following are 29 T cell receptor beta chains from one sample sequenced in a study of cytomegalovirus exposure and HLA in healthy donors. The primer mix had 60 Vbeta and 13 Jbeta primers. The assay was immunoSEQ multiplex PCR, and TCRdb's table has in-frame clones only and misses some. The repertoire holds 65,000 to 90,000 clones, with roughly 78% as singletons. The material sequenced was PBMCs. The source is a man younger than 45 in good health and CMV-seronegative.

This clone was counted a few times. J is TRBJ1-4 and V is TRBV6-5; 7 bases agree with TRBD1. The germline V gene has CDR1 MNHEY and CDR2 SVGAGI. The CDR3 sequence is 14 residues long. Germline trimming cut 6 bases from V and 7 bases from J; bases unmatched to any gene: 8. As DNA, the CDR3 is TGTGCCAGCAGGGAGAGGGGGCGAGGTGAAAAACTGTTTTTT. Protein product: CASRERGRGEKLFF.

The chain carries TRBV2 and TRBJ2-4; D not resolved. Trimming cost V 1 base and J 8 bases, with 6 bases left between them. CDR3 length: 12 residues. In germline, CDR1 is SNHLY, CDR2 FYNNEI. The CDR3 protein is CASSEGLHIQYF. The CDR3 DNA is TGTGCCAGCAGTGAAGGTCTCCACATTCAGTACTTC.

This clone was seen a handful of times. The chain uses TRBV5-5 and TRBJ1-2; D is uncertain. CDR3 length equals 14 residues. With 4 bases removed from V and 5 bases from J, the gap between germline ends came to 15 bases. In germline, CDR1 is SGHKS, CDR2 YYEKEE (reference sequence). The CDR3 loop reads CASSLAAGSYGYTF. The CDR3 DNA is TGTGCCAGCAGCCTGGCGGCAGGATCGTATGGCTACACCTTC. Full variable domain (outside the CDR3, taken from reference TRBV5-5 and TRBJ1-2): DAGVTQSPTHLIKTRGQQVTLRCSPISGHKSVSWYQQVLGQGPQFIFQYYEKEERGRGNFPDRFSARQFPNYSSELNVNALLLGDSALYLCASSLAAGSYGYTFGSGTRLTVV.

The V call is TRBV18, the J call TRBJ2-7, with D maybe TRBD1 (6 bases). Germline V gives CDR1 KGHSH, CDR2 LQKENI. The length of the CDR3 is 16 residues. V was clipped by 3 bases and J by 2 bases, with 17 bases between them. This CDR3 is CASSPPYSGDPYEQYF. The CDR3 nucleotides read TGTGCCAGCTCACCGCCTTACTCAGGGGACCCCTACGAGCAGTACTTC.

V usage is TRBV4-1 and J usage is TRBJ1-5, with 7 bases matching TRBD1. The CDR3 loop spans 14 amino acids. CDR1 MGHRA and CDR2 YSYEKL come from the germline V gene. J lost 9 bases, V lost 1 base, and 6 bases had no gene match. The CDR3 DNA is TGCGCCAGCAGCCAAGGACAGGGCGGTAGGCCCCAGCATTTT. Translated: CASSQGQGGRPQHF.

CDR3 nucleotide sequence: TGTGCCAGCGGGGCGAGAACTAGCGGGGTGGGTACGCAGTATTTT. Translation: CASGARTSGVGTQYF. The chain has TRBV2 and TRBJ2-3, with 10 positions matching TRBD2. Trimming at V came to 8 bases and at J to 8 bases, leaving 13 bases not matched to a gene. Looked up from germline, CDR1 is SNHLY and CDR2 is FYNNEI. The CDR3 consists of 15 residues. The full variable domain, in which reference TRBV2 and TRBJ2-3 provide the parts outside the CDR3, is EPEVTQTPSHQVTQMGQEVILRCVPISNHLYFYWYRQILGQKVEFLVSFYNNEISEKSEIFDDQFSVERPDGSNFTLKIRSTKLEDSAMYFCASGARTSGVGTQYFGPGTRLTVL.

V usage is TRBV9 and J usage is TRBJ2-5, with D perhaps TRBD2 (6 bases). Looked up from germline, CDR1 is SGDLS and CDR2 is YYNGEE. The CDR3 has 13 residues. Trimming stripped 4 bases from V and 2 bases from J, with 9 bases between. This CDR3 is CASSIREQETQYF. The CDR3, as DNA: TGTGCCAGCAGCATCCGGGAGCAAGAGACCCAGTACTTC.

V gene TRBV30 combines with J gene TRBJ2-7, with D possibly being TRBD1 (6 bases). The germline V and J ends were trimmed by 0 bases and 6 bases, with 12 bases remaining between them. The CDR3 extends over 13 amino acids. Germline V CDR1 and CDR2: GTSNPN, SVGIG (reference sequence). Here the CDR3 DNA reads TGTGCCTGGAGTGTCGGACAGCTCGCCGAGCAGTACTTC. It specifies CAWSVGQLAEQYF.

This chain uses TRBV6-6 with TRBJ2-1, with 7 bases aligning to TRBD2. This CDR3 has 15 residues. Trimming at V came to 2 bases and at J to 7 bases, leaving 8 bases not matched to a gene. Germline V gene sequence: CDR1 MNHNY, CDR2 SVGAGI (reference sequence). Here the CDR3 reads CASSYGAGDSNEQFF. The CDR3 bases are TGTGCCAGCAGTTACGGGGCGGGGGACTCGAATGAGCAGTTCTTC.

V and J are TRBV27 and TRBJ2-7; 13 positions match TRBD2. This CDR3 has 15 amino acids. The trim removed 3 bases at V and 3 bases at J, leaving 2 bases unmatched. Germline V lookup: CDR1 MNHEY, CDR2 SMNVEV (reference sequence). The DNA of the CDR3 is TGTGCCAGCAGTTTTGGGACTAGCGGGAACTACGAGCAGTACTTC. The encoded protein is CASSFGTSGNYEQYF.

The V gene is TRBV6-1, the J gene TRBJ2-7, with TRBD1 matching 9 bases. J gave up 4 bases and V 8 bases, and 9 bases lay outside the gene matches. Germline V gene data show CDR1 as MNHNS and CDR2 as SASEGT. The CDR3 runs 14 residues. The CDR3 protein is CASRPRQGVYEQYF. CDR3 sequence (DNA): TGTGCCAGCCGTCCGAGACAGGGGGTATACGAGCAGTACTTC.

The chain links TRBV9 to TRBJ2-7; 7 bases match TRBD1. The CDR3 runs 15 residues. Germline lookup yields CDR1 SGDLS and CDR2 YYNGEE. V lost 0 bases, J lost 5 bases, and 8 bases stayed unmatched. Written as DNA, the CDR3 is TGTGCCAGCAGCGTAGCCGGGACAGTGTACCACGAGCAGTACTTC. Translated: CASSVAGTVYHEQYF.

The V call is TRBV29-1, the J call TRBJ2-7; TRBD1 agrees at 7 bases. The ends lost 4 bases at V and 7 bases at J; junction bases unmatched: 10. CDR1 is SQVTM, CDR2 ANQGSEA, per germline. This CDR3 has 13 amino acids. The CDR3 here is CSVGGTGVGEQYF. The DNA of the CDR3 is TGCAGCGTTGGGGGAACAGGGGTTGGGGAGCAGTACTTC.

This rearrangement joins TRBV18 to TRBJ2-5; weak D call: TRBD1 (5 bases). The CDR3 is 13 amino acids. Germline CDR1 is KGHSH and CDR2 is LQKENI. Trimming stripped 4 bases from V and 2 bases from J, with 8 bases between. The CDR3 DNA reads TGTGCCAGCTCACAGGGGCTTCAAGAGACCCAGTACTTC. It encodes CASSQGLQETQYF.

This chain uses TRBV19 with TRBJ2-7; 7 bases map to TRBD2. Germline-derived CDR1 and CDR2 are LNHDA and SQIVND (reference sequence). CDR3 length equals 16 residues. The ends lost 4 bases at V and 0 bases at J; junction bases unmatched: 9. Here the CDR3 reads CASSRQPGLLSYEQYF. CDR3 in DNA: TGTGCCAGTAGTAGACAACCGGGACTACTCTCCTACGAGCAGTACTTC.

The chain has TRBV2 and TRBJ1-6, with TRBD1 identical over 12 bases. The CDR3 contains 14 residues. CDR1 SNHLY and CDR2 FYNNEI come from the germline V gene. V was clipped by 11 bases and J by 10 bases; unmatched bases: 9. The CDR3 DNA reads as TGTGCCTGCCGAAGGGGACAGGGGGCATCACCCCTCCACTTT. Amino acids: CACRRGQGASPLHF.

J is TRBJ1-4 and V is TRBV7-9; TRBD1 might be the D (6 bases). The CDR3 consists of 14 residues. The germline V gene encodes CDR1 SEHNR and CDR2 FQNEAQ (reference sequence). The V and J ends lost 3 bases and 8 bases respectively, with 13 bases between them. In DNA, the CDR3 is TGTGCCAGCAGCTTCACAGGGACGGGGGAAAAACTGTTTTTT. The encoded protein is CASSFTGTGEKLFF.

CDR3 coding DNA: TGTGCCAGCAGTTACTCCAATTTGGAGCAGTTCTTC. Its protein is CASSYSNLEQFF. The rearrangement joins TRBV6-6 to TRBJ2-1, with unresolved D. V was clipped by 0 bases and J by 10 bases, with 7 bases between them. The CDR3 totals 12 residues. The germline CDR1 and CDR2 sequences are MNHNY and SVGAGI (reference sequence).

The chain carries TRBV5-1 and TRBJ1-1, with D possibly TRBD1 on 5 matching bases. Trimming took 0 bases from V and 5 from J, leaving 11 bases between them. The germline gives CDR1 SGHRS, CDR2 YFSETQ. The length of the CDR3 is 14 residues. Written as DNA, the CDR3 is TGCGCCAGCAGCTTGGACAGGACGTGGACTGAAGCTTTCTTT. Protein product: CASSLDRTWTEAFF.

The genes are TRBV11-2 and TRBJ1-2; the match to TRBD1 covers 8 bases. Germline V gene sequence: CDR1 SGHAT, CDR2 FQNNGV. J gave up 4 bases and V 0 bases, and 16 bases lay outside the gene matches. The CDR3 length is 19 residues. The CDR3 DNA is TGTGCCAGCAGCTTAGATGCCAACATTGTGGGGACAGGTATCTATGGCTACACCTTC. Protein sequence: CASSLDANIVGTGIYGYTF. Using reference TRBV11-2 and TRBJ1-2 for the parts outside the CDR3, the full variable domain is EAGVAQSPRYKIIEKRQSVAFWCNPISGHATLYWYQQILGQGPKLLIQFQNNGVVDDSQLPKDRFSAERLKGVDSTLKIQPAKLEDSAVYLCASSLDANIVGTGIYGYTFGSGTRLTVV.

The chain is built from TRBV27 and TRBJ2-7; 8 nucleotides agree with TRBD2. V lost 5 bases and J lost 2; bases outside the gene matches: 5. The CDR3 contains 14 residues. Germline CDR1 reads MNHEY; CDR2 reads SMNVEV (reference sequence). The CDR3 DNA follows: TGTGCCAGCAGTCCTGGGACTAGGACCTACGAGCAGTACTTC. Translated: CASSPGTRTYEQYF.

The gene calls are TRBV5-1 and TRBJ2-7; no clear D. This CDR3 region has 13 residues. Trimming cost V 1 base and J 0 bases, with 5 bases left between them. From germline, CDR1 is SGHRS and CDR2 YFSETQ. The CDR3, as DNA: TGCGCCAGCAGCTTGTGGGCCTCCTACGAGCAGTACTTC. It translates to CASSLWASYEQYF.

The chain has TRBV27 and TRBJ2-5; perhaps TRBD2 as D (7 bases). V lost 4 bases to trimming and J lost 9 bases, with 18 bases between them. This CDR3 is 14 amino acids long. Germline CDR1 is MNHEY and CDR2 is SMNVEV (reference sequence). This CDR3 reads CASSSSRGATAQYF. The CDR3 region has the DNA TGTGCCAGCAGTTCTTCCCGGGGGGCCACGGCCCAGTACTTC.

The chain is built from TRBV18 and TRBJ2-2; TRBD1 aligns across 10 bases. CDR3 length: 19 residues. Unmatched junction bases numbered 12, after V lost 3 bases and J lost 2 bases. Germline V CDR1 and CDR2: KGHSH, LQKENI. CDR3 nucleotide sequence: TGTGCCAGCTCACCGCCCGGACAGGGGGTCTCGGCTAACACCGGGGAGCTGTTTTTT. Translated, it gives CASSPPGQGVSANTGELFF. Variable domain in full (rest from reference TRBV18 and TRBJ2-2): NAGVMQNPRHLVRRRGQEARLRCSPMKGHSHVYWYRQLPEEGLKFMVYLQKENIIDESGMPKERFSAEFPKEGPSILRIQQVVRGDSAAYFCASSPPGQGVSANTGELFFGEGSRLTVL.

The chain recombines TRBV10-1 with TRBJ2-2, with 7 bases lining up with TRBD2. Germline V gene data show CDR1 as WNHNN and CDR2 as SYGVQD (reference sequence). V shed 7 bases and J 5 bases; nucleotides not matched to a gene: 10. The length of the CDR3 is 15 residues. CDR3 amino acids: CASTAGAVGTGELFF. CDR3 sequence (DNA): TGCGCCAGCACGGCGGGAGCGGTCGGGACCGGGGAGCTGTTTTTT.

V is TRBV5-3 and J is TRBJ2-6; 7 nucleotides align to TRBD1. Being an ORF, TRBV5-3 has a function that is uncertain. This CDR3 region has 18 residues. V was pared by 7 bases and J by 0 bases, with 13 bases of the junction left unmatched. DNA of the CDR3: TGTGCCAGAGTAGACAGGGCGTATCTGAACTCTGGGGCCAACGTCCTGACTTTC. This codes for CARVDRAYLNSGANVLTF.

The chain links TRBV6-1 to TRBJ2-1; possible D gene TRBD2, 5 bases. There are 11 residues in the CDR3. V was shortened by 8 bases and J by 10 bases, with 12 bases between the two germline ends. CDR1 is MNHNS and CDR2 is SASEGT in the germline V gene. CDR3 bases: TGTGCCAGCGGAAACCGCGGGGAGCAGTTCTTC. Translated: CASGNRGEQFF.

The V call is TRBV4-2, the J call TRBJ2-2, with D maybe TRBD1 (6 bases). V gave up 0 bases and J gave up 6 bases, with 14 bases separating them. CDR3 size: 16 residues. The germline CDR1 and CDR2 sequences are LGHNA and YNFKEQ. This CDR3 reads CASSQDLGSGAGELFF. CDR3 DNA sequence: TGTGCCAGCAGCCAAGATTTGGGGTCAGGGGCCGGGGAGCTGTTTTTT.

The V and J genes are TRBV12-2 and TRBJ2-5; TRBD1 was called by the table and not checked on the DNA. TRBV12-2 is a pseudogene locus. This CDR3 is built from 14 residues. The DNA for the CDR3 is TGTGCAAGTCGCTTAAATCCCAGGGAAGAGACCCAGTACTTC. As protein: CASRLNPREETQYF.